These T cell receptor beta chains were read from a single sample in a study of PD-L1 blockade in urothelial cancer. Libraries were prepared by immunoSEQ multiplex PCR; TCRdb keeps only in-frame clonotypes and omits some of them. The sample includes 45,000 to 55,000 clones, approximately 84% seen only once; the top ten take 1% to 1.5%. The source material was PBMCs, sampled around atezolizumab (anti-PD-L1) treatment. The receptor set was obtained from a man aged 45-60 years with urothelial cancer. Both conserved end residues are part of each CDR3. The order of the fields is J gene, V gene, CDR3 protein.

>TRBJ2-1|TRBV27
CASSPQLAGGYNEQFF
>TRBJ1-5|TRBV6-1
CASLQYSNQPQHF
>TRBJ2-2|TRBV6-5
CATARDRTGELFF
>TRBJ2-1|TRBV25-1
CASSDPRAGGKVGQFF
>TRBJ2-3|TRBV28
CASSLVTSATRDTQYF
>TRBJ1-5|TRBV6-5
CASSPRDSNQPQHF
>TRBJ2-3|TRBV11-2
CASSRRPGTGNTDTQYF
>TRBJ2-1|TRBV28
CASTSRLAGVNEQFF
>TRBJ1-4|TRBV14
CASSQDKDRGRTNEKLFF
>TRBJ2-5|TRBV6-6
CASSPTDTATQYF
>TRBJ2-7|TRBV5-8
CASSLGLAGEQYF
>TRBJ1-1|TRBV11-2
CASGPEGGEATEAFF
>TRBJ2-7|TRBV5-1
CASSLRGTSGGEQYF
>TRBJ2-3|TRBV13
CASSARKGGTGADTQYF
>TRBJ2-3|TRBV6-4
CASSDGTSGPDTQYF
>TRBJ2-7|TRBV12-5
CASGLVLGTRNYEQYF
>TRBJ2-3|TRBV11-2
CASSLAQDTDTQYF
>TRBJ2-7|TRBV14
CASSQAGGRYEQYF
>TRBJ1-5|TRBV7-2
CASSLGTGGGNQPQHF
>TRBJ2-7|TRBV19
CASSMGLAREQYF
>TRBJ2-1|TRBV19
CASSKRTTDPYNEQFF
>TRBJ2-1|TRBV5-6
CASSLETGAYNEQFF
>TRBJ2-3|TRBV7-9
CASSPQIGRSTDTQYF
>TRBJ2-2|TRBV11-1
CASSWTSGEPVGELFF
>TRBJ1-4|TRBV5-1
CASSSFGGESEKLFF
>TRBJ1-3|TRBV6-5
CASSSGQGAVLTIYF
>TRBJ2-3|TRBV9
CASSVEGQGTDTQYF
>TRBJ2-7|TRBV11-1
CASTGGNYYEQYF
>TRBJ2-1|TRBV7-8
CASSSLTSASTHEQFF
>TRBJ1-2|TRBV19
CASRGAYGGYTF
>TRBJ1-6|TRBV6-6
CASSYRGQGYNSPLHF
>TRBJ2-7|TRBV7-3
CASSPSGGGPYEQYF
>TRBJ2-1|TRBV9
CASSPIPSGGGNEQFF
>TRBJ2-5|TRBV9
CASSPGRRTQETQYF
>TRBJ2-3|TRBV2
CASSRLAGAGDTQYF
>NA|TRBV30
CAWRVAGGRGGELFF
>TRBJ1-5|TRBV18
CASSPYSGTGPPARDQPQHF
>TRBJ2-5|TRBV4-2
CASSQEGAETQYF
>TRBJ2-7|TRBV19
CASSMGTGGPYEQYF
>TRBJ2-5|TRBV11-2
CASSLEGQGAGTQYF
>TRBJ2-6|TRBV5-4
CASARPRQSRANVLTF
>TRBJ1-1|TRBV19
CASIGRGTGTEAFF
>TRBJ2-1|TRBV7-9
CASLKRDRETTYNEQFF
>TRBJ2-3|TRBV30
CAWSLGLPTDTQYF
>TRBJ1-2|TRBV6-5
CASNKAGTGHGYTF